Listed below are T cell receptor beta chains from one sample, sequenced in a study of blood T cell repertoires in COVID-19. Sequencing was performed with immunoSEQ multiplex PCR; in TCRdb, only in-frame clones are kept and a portion is missing. The table includes around 100,000 clones, approximately 79% detected once. Sequencing input: peripheral blood. All receptors come from a man in his sixties or seventies with active or convalescent COVID-19. Each CDR3 is given with its conserved first and last residue. D genes are given only for firm matches. Clone size, where shown, is once, few, many, or a class for clones that have expanded.

len: 12
abundance: few
d_gene: TRBD2
v_gene: TRBV7-9
j_gene: TRBJ2-3
CDR3nt: TGTGCCAGCAGTTTTAGCGGGGATACGCAGTATTTT
CDR3aa: CASSFSGDTQYF

len: 13
abundance: -
d_gene: TRBD1
v_gene: TRBV6-5
j_gene: TRBJ1-2
CDR3nt: TGTGCCAGCAGTTTAGGGGGCAAGGATGGCTACACCTTC
CDR3aa: CASSLGGKDGYTF

len: 16
abundance: -
d_gene: -
v_gene: TRBV4-2
j_gene: TRBJ2-5
CDR3nt: TGTGCCAGCAGCCAAGATCAAGGGAGGATTCAAGAGACCCAGTACTTC
CDR3aa: CASSQDQGRIQETQYF

len: 14
abundance: -
d_gene: TRBD1
v_gene: TRBV2
j_gene: TRBJ2-5
CDR3nt: TGTGCCAGCAGGGGACAGGGTGGGCCAGAGACCCAGTACTTC
CDR3aa: CASRGQGGPETQYF

len: 14
abundance: -
d_gene: TRBD1
v_gene: TRBV6-2/TRBV6-3
j_gene: TRBJ1-6
CDR3nt: TGTGCCAGCGGCCAGACAGGGTTTAATTCACCCCTCCACTTT
CDR3aa: CASGQTGFNSPLHF

len: 13
abundance: -
d_gene: TRBD1
v_gene: TRBV2
j_gene: TRBJ1-2
CDR3nt: TGTGCCAGCAGGGGACAGCTGAACTATGGCTACACCTTC
CDR3aa: CASRGQLNYGYTF

len: 15
abundance: -
d_gene: TRBD2
v_gene: TRBV4-2
j_gene: TRBJ2-7
CDR3nt: TGTGCCAGCAGCCAAGAAGGGACTAGCGGGTACGAGCAGTACTTC
CDR3aa: CASSQEGTSGYEQYF

len: 16
abundance: -
d_gene: TRBD2
v_gene: TRBV3-1/TRBV3-2
j_gene: TRBJ2-5
CDR3nt: TGTGCCAGCAGCCTCCCGGGACTAGCGTCCCAAGAGACCCAGTACTTC
CDR3aa: CASSLPGLASQETQYF

len: 14
abundance: -
d_gene: TRBD1
v_gene: TRBV11-3
j_gene: TRBJ2-2
CDR3nt: TGTGCCAGCAGCTTAGGACAGGGATCCGGGGAGCTGTTTTTT
CDR3aa: CASSLGQGSGELFF

len: 15
abundance: -
d_gene: -
v_gene: TRBV5-8
j_gene: TRBJ1-4
CDR3nt: TGTGCCAGCAGCCACAAAGGGGCAGGGAGGGAAAAACTGTTTTTT
CDR3aa: CASSHKGAGREKLFF

len: 15
abundance: -
d_gene: TRBD1
v_gene: TRBV5-1
j_gene: TRBJ1-2
CDR3nt: TGCGCCAGCAGCTTGGGGACAGGGAGCGGCTATGGCTACACCTTC
CDR3aa: CASSLGTGSGYGYTF

len: 12
abundance: once
d_gene: TRBD1
v_gene: TRBV29-1
j_gene: TRBJ1-1
CDR3nt: TGCAGCACCAGACAGGGGAACACTGAAGCTTTCTTT
CDR3aa: CSTRQGNTEAFF

len: 15
abundance: -
d_gene: TRBD2
v_gene: TRBV5-4
j_gene: TRBJ2-1
CDR3nt: TGTGCCAGCAGCGCGGGACTAGCGGGGGGCAATGAGCAGTTCTTC
CDR3aa: CASSAGLAGGNEQFF

len: 15
abundance: -
d_gene: TRBD2
v_gene: TRBV18
j_gene: TRBJ2-7
CDR3nt: TGTGCCAGCTCACGGGCTAGCGGGGACACCTACGAGCAGTACTTC
CDR3aa: CASSRASGDTYEQYF

len: 15
abundance: -
d_gene: TRBD1
v_gene: TRBV2
j_gene: TRBJ1-1
CDR3nt: TGTGCCAGCAGTGATCAGGGGGCGGTGAACACTGAAGCTTTCTTT
CDR3aa: CASSDQGAVNTEAFF

len: 16
abundance: -
d_gene: -
v_gene: TRBV7-2
j_gene: TRBJ1-4
CDR3nt: TGTGCCAGCAGCTTAGGTCAGACAGCAACTAATGAAAAACTGTTTTTT
CDR3aa: CASSLGQTATNEKLFF

len: 14
abundance: many
d_gene: -
v_gene: TRBV29-1
j_gene: TRBJ2-5
CDR3nt: TGCAGCGTTTCTCACCAGGGGATCCAAGAGACCCAGTACTTC
CDR3aa: CSVSHQGIQETQYF

len: 16
abundance: -
d_gene: TRBD2
v_gene: TRBV11-3
j_gene: TRBJ2-1
CDR3nt: TGTGCCAGCAGCACTCGGACTAGCGGGAGATCGGATGAGCAGTTCTTC
CDR3aa: CASSTRTSGRSDEQFF

len: 14
abundance: -
d_gene: -
v_gene: TRBV5-1
j_gene: TRBJ1-1
CDR3nt: TGCGCCAGCAGCATAGCTAGGGGTGGCACTGAAGCTTTCTTT
CDR3aa: CASSIARGGTEAFF

len: 16
abundance: -
d_gene: -
v_gene: TRBV3-1/TRBV3-2
j_gene: TRBJ2-7
CDR3nt: TGTGCCAGCAGCCCGTCTCCAGGGTGGAATACCTACGAGCAGTACTTC
CDR3aa: CASSPSPGWNTYEQYF

len: 13
abundance: -
d_gene: TRBD1
v_gene: TRBV30
j_gene: TRBJ2-6
CDR3nt: TGTGCCTGGAATCCGGGACAGGTCAACGTCCTGACTTTC
CDR3aa: CAWNPGQVNVLTF

len: 13
abundance: -
d_gene: -
v_gene: TRBV19
j_gene: TRBJ1-4
CDR3nt: TGTGCCAGTGGCAGGGTGTCTGGTGAAAAACTGTTTTTT
CDR3aa: CASGRVSGEKLFF

len: 12
abundance: -
d_gene: TRBD1
v_gene: TRBV24-1
j_gene: TRBJ2-7
CDR3nt: TGTGCCGCAGGGGGCGAGGGCTACGAGCAGTACTTC
CDR3aa: CAAGGEGYEQYF

len: 12
abundance: -
d_gene: -
v_gene: TRBV11-2
j_gene: TRBJ1-6
CDR3nt: TGTGCCAGCAGCCAGGGGTTTTCACCCCTCCACTTT
CDR3aa: CASSQGFSPLHF

len: 16
abundance: -
d_gene: TRBD2
v_gene: TRBV5-4
j_gene: TRBJ2-5
CDR3nt: TGTGCCAGCAGGTTAAGCGGGAGTCCTCTTCAAGAGACCCAGTACTTC
CDR3aa: CASRLSGSPLQETQYF

len: 14
abundance: -
d_gene: TRBD1
v_gene: TRBV5-1
j_gene: TRBJ1-1
CDR3nt: TGCGCCAGCAGCTGGGGGACAGGGGGCACTGAAGCTTTCTTT
CDR3aa: CASSWGTGGTEAFF

len: 14
abundance: -
d_gene: -
v_gene: TRBV9
j_gene: TRBJ1-4
CDR3nt: TGTGCCAGCAGCCCCCCCGGGGAGGACGAAAAACTGTTTTTT
CDR3aa: CASSPPGEDEKLFF

len: 15
abundance: -
d_gene: -
v_gene: TRBV14
j_gene: TRBJ1-2
CDR3nt: TGTGCCAGCAGCCAAGATCAGGGGCGTGGCTATGGCTACACCTTC
CDR3aa: CASSQDQGRGYGYTF

len: 17
abundance: once
d_gene: TRBD1
v_gene: TRBV9
j_gene: TRBJ1-1
CDR3nt: TGTGCCAGCAGCGCCGAAGGGGGCAGATCCCGTCGGACTGAAGCTTTCTTT
CDR3aa: CASSAEGGRSRRTEAFF

len: 13
abundance: -
d_gene: -
v_gene: TRBV7-3
j_gene: TRBJ1-1
CDR3nt: TGTGCCAGCAGCTTTTACGGCGGGACTGAAGCTTTCTTT
CDR3aa: CASSFYGGTEAFF

len: 15
abundance: -
d_gene: TRBD2
v_gene: TRBV3-1/TRBV3-2
j_gene: TRBJ2-7
CDR3nt: TGTGCCAGCAGCCACACTAGCGGGAAGGTCTACGAGCAGTACTTC
CDR3aa: CASSHTSGKVYEQYF

len: 16
abundance: few
d_gene: -
v_gene: TRBV6-5
j_gene: TRBJ1-5
CDR3nt: TGTGCCAGCAGTTGGAGGGGATATAACAGCAATCAGCCCCAGCATTTT
CDR3aa: CASSWRGYNSNQPQHF

len: 17
abundance: -
d_gene: TRBD2
v_gene: TRBV15
j_gene: TRBJ2-1
CDR3nt: TGTGCCACCAGCAGTCCTTCGGGGCGGGGGGGCCTCAATGAGCAGTTCTTC
CDR3aa: CATSSPSGRGGLNEQFF

len: 14
abundance: -
d_gene: TRBD1
v_gene: TRBV27
j_gene: TRBJ1-2
CDR3nt: TGTGCCAGCAGTTTCCGGGGACAGGGTAATGGCTACACCTTC
CDR3aa: CASSFRGQGNGYTF

len: 13
abundance: -
d_gene: -
v_gene: TRBV6-1
j_gene: TRBJ2-5
CDR3nt: TGTGCCAGCAGTGAACCGGGGGAAGAGACCCAGTACTTC
CDR3aa: CASSEPGEETQYF

len: 18
abundance: -
d_gene: TRBD2
v_gene: TRBV10-1
j_gene: TRBJ2-7
CDR3nt: TGCGCCAGCAATATCTTCGGACTAGCGGGGGGCCCATCCTACGAGCAGTACTTC
CDR3aa: CASNIFGLAGGPSYEQYF

len: 14
abundance: -
d_gene: -
v_gene: TRBV28
j_gene: TRBJ1-5
CDR3nt: TGTGCCAGCTGGACAGTCTATAGCAATCAGCCCCAGCATTTT
CDR3aa: CASWTVYSNQPQHF

len: 12
abundance: -
d_gene: -
v_gene: TRBV18
j_gene: TRBJ2-7
CDR3nt: TGTGCCAGCTCGGGCAACTCCTACGAGCAGTACTTC
CDR3aa: CASSGNSYEQYF

len: 14
abundance: -
d_gene: TRBD1
v_gene: TRBV2
j_gene: TRBJ1-1
CDR3nt: TGTGCCAGCAGTGACCAGGGGGTGAACACTGAAGCTTTCTTT
CDR3aa: CASSDQGVNTEAFF

len: 12
abundance: -
d_gene: -
v_gene: TRBV12-3/TRBV12-4
j_gene: TRBJ2-2
CDR3nt: TGTGCCAGCGTTCCGGGGATCGGGGAGCTGTTTTTT
CDR3aa: CASVPGIGELFF

len: 15
abundance: -
d_gene: TRBD2
v_gene: TRBV11-3
j_gene: TRBJ2-1
CDR3nt: TGTGCCAGCAGCTCCGGGGGGGACTCCTACAATGAGCAGTTCTTC
CDR3aa: CASSSGGDSYNEQFF

len: 15
abundance: -
d_gene: -
v_gene: TRBV7-9
j_gene: TRBJ2-3
CDR3nt: TGTGCCAGCAGCTTATACCAGGGCCGGAAAGATACGCAGTATTTT
CDR3aa: CASSLYQGRKDTQYF

len: 15
abundance: -
d_gene: -
v_gene: TRBV9
j_gene: TRBJ1-6
CDR3nt: TGTGCCAGCAGCGTAGGGGGGACAAGTAAGGGTAGCCTCCACTTT
CDR3aa: CASSVGGTSKGSLHF

len: 15
abundance: many
d_gene: -
v_gene: TRBV11-1
j_gene: TRBJ2-5
CDR3nt: TGTGCCAGCAGCTTAGCCGGGGAGACCCAAGAGACCCAGTACTTC
CDR3aa: CASSLAGETQETQYF

len: 15
abundance: -
d_gene: TRBD2
v_gene: TRBV11-2
j_gene: TRBJ2-2
CDR3nt: TGTGCCAGCAGCTTGGTTACTAGCGGGGCGAGGGAGCTGTTTTTT
CDR3aa: CASSLVTSGARELFF

len: 14
abundance: -
d_gene: -
v_gene: TRBV28
j_gene: TRBJ1-5
CDR3nt: TGTGCCAGCAGTTTTGCAGGGGATCATCAGCCCCAGCATTTT
CDR3aa: CASSFAGDHQPQHF

len: 14
abundance: -
d_gene: TRBD2
v_gene: TRBV6-5
j_gene: TRBJ2-5
CDR3nt: TGTGCCAGCAACCCAGCGGGAGACTATGAGACCCAGTACTTC
CDR3aa: CASNPAGDYETQYF

len: 14
abundance: -
d_gene: TRBD1
v_gene: TRBV5-6
j_gene: TRBJ1-2
CDR3nt: TGTGCCAGCAGCTTGTGGGGGGACAGATATGGCTACACCTTC
CDR3aa: CASSLWGDRYGYTF

len: 15
abundance: -
d_gene: -
v_gene: TRBV21-1
j_gene: TRBJ2-3
CDR3nt: TGTGCCAGCGGACGGAGCGGGAGGGCGTCAGATACGCAGTATTTT
CDR3aa: CASGRSGRASDTQYF

len: 14
abundance: -
d_gene: -
v_gene: TRBV27
j_gene: TRBJ2-7
CDR3nt: TGTGCCAGCAGGCCCTCAGTCGCCTCCTACGAGCAGTACTTC
CDR3aa: CASRPSVASYEQYF

len: 14
abundance: -
d_gene: TRBD2
v_gene: TRBV3-1/TRBV3-2
j_gene: TRBJ2-7
CDR3nt: TGTGCCAGCAGCACTAGCGGGATTACCTACGAGCAGTACTTC
CDR3aa: CASSTSGITYEQYF

len: 16
abundance: once
d_gene: -
v_gene: TRBV5-5
j_gene: TRBJ1-3
CDR3nt: TGTGCCAGCAGGACCGCGGACACGAGCTCTGGAAACACCATATATTTT
CDR3aa: CASRTADTSSGNTIYF

len: 13
abundance: -
d_gene: -
v_gene: TRBV5-1
j_gene: TRBJ2-3
CDR3nt: TGCGCCAGCAGCCGTACTAGCACAGATACGCAGTATTTT
CDR3aa: CASSRTSTDTQYF

len: 15
abundance: -
d_gene: -
v_gene: TRBV5-1
j_gene: TRBJ1-1
CDR3nt: TGCGCCAGCAGCCGGGGACTTACAATGAACACTGAAGCTTTCTTT
CDR3aa: CASSRGLTMNTEAFF

len: 13
abundance: -
d_gene: -
v_gene: TRBV2
j_gene: TRBJ1-4
CDR3nt: TGTGCCAGCAGCCTCGGCCTAGTGGAAAAACTGTTTTTT
CDR3aa: CASSLGLVEKLFF